Shown below are 13 T cell receptor beta chains from a single sample sequenced in a study of type 1 and type 2 diabetes patients. Amplification started from genomic DNA. A primer set of 30 forward and 13 reverse primers amplified the CDR3. TCRdb reanalysed the multiplex PCR reads using MiXCR and keeps one entry per CDR3 protein. The sample has under 300,000 distinct CDR3 sequences, around 47% seen once. Sequencing was carried out using peripheral blood mononuclear cells (PBMCs). The receptors shown here come from a man aged 18-30 years with type 2 diabetes.

The V call is TRBV6-2 or TRBV6-3, the J call TRBJ1-6; TRBD1 aligns across 9 bases. The length of the CDR3 is 14 residues. J lost 7 bases, V lost 4 bases, and 2 bases had no gene match. CDR1 and CDR2 (germline): MNHEY, SVGEGT. CDR3 nucleotides: TGTGCCAGCAGTTGGACAGGGGAGAATTCACCCCTCCACTTT. Amino acid sequence: CASSWTGENSPLHF.

In this sample, this clonotype turned up a few times. V usage is TRBV12-5 and J usage is TRBJ2-5; D is uncertain. V was pared by 1 base and J by 5 bases, with 11 bases between. The CDR3 runs 14 residues. Germline assignment: CDR1 LGHNT and CDR2 FRNRAP. DNA for the CDR3: TGTGCTAGTGGTTTGGCCGACACCCCCGAGACCCAGTACTTC. Its translation: CASGLADTPETQYF.

The rearrangement joins TRBV27 to TRBJ1-1, with a weak D call TRBD1 (5 bases). CDR1 is MNHEY, CDR2 SMNVEV, per germline (reference sequence). Trimming left V 5 bases short and J 6 bases short, with 13 bases between. CDR3 length: 13 amino acids. The CDR3 DNA reads as TGTGCCAGCAGTAGGGGACTAGGGGCTGAAGCTTTCTTT. As protein: CASSRGLGAEAFF.

The genes are TRBV20-1 and TRBJ2-5; 8 bases are a match to TRBD2. The junction had 5 bases not matched to a gene; V was cut back by 3 bases and J by 5 bases. Per the germline V gene, CDR1 is DFQATT and CDR2 is SNEGSKA (reference sequence). The CDR3 loop spans 13 amino acids. CDR3 residues: CSARSGSSETQYF. CDR3 sequence (DNA): TGCAGTGCTAGGAGCGGGAGCAGTGAGACCCAGTACTTC.

The chain recombines TRBV11-3 with TRBJ2-3, with D possibly TRBD2 on 5 matching bases. V was pared by 5 bases and J by 0 bases, with 12 bases between. Germline V lookup: CDR1 SGHNT, CDR2 YENEEA. CDR3 length: 15 amino acids. The CDR3 reads CASSPTTSSTDTQYF. Written as DNA, the CDR3 is TGTGCCAGCAGCCCGACTACGTCTAGCACAGATACGCAGTATTTT.

This clonotype was counted once. At one boundary the junction diverges from the germline segment, which might be a read error. The J gene is TRBJ1-4, the V gene TRBV7-9; 7 nucleotides align to TRBD1. The CDR3 sequence is 15 residues long. The germline gives CDR1 SEHNR, CDR2 FQNEAQ (reference sequence). CDR3 sequence reads: CASSPSGTEDEKLFF. The CDR3 bases are TGCGCCAGCAGCCCATCAGGGACAGAGGATGAAAAACTGTTTTTT.

The CDR3 loop is CATSDKGQEINNEKLFF. In nucleotides, the CDR3 is TGTGCCACCAGTGACAAAGGACAGGAGATCAATAATGAAAAACTGTTTTTT. The rearrangement joins TRBV7-3 to TRBJ1-4, with 7 bases matching TRBD1. This CDR3 has 17 residues. Germline CDR1 SGHTA, CDR2 FQGTGA. Unmatched junction bases numbered 18, after V lost 10 bases and J lost 4 bases.

The V and J genes are TRBV28 and TRBJ2-7; 10 bases line up with TRBD1. The V segment lost 7 bases and the J segment 2 bases; nucleotides outside the gene matches: 8. CDR3 length: 15 amino acids. Looked up from germline, CDR1 is MDHEN and CDR2 is SYDVKM. The CDR3 coding sequence is TGTGCCAGCATCTTGGGGGACAGGGGAACCTACGAGCAGTACTTC. Translation: CASILGDRGTYEQYF.

The V call is TRBV5-6, the J call TRBJ1-4; unclear D gene. Trimming stripped 2 bases from V and 4 bases from J, with 12 bases between. CDR3 size: 15 residues. The germline gives CDR1 SGHDT, CDR2 YYEEEE. CDR3 protein: CASSFGQEYNEKLFF. CDR3 bases: TGTGCCAGCAGCTTTGGGCAGGAGTATAATGAAAAACTGTTTTTT.

This clonotype was picked up many times. The rearrangement links TRBV15 to TRBJ2-2; D gene ambiguous. Germline values: CDR1 LNHNV, CDR2 YYDKDF (reference sequence). V lost 1 base to trimming and J lost 9 bases, with 12 bases between them. The CDR3 covers 14 residues. The CDR3, as DNA: TGTGCCACCAGCAGAGCGGATGGCCGACGGGAGCTGTTTTTT. Translation: CATSRADGRRELFF. The variable domain in full, completed from reference TRBV15 and TRBJ2-2, reads DAMVIQNPRYQVTQFGKPVTLSCSQTLNHNVMYWYQQKSSQAPKLLFHYYDKDFNNEADTPDNFQSRRPNTSFCFLDIRSPGLGDTAMYLCATSRADGRRELFFGEGSRLTVL.

The chain couples TRBV27 to TRBJ2-7, with D possibly matching TRBD1 (6 bases). The CDR3 runs 15 residues. Germline lookup yields CDR1 MNHEY and CDR2 SMNVEV (reference sequence). Trimming removed 6 bases at V and 4 bases at J, with 19 bases between. The CDR3: CASSVGQGNSYEQYF. The CDR3 nucleotides are TGTGCCAGCAGCGTAGGGCAGGGGAATTCGTACGAGCAGTACTTC.

The V and J genes are TRBV6-5 and TRBJ1-2; tentative D call: TRBD1 (5 bases). CDR3 length equals 15 residues. Germline loops: CDR1 MNHEY, CDR2 SVGAGI. V was pared by 0 bases and J by 5 bases, with 13 bases between. DNA of the CDR3: TGTGCCAGCAGTTACTCGAAATTTGGGGGATATGGCTACACCTTC. Translation: CASSYSKFGGYGYTF.

This CDR3 reads CASSQGGGGYEQYF. The CDR3 bases are TGTGCCAGCAGCCAAGGCGGGGGAGGCTACGAGCAGTACTTC. The chain joins TRBV4-2 to TRBJ2-7; TRBD2 matches 7 bases. There are 14 residues in the CDR3. V gave up 1 base and J gave up 3 bases; unmatched junction bases: 3. The germline CDR1 and CDR2 sequences are LGHNA and YNFKEQ.